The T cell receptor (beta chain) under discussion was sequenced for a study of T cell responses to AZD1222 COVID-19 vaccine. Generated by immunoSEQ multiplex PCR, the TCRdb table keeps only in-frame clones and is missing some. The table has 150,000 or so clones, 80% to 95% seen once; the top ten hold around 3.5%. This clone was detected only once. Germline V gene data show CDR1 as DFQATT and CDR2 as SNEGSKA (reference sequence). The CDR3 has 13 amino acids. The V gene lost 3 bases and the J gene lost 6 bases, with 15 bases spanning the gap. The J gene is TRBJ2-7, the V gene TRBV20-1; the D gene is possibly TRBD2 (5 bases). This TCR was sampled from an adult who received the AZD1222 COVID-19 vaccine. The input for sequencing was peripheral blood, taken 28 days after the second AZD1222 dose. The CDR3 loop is CSASSREAAEQYF. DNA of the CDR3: TGCAGTGCTAGTTCACGGGAAGCGGCCGAGCAGTACTTC.